This T cell receptor (beta chain) was found in a study of a mutant IDH1 vaccine in newly diagnosed glioma. Overall study context: The sex distribution of treated patients was roughly 62% male and around 40% female, with a mean age of roughly 40 years. Previous care, which was radiotherapy, temozolomide, or both, most often involved both. General study findings and limits: The vaccine induced immune responses, and these occurred in 93.3% of patients. Pseudoprogression apparently lacked any relation to changes in top peripheral T cell clonotypes.

Noted time point: baseline, week 1 (first vaccination visit). The treatment: pre-vaccination baseline after standard-of-care therapy. Comment on this clone: The antigen is unknown.

There are 15 residues in the CDR3. CDR1 and CDR2 (germline): SGHTA, FQGTGA. V was clipped by 3 bases and J by 4 bases; unmatched bases: 5. Some clones are missing from TCRdb's copy, which holds only in-frame ones; the method was immunoSEQ multiplex PCR. The repertoire holds tens of thousands of clones, 93% seen once, with approximately 1.2% in the top ten. The TCR was taken from a man between 35 and 55 years old with glioma. This sequence joins TRBV7-3 and TRBJ2-3; 9 positions agree with TRBD2. The specimen comprised PBMCs, sampled from a glioma patient treated with radiotherapy, temozolomide or both. CDR3 sequence (DNA): TGTGCCAGCAGCTTGGGACTAGCAATCGCAGATACGCAGTATTTT. Protein: CASSLGLAIADTQYF.